This T cell receptor beta chain was retrieved from a study of blood T cell repertoires in COVID-19. As for the study in general: Spain, Italy and the United States supplied samples that represented acute and convalescent COVID-19. Sample material is recorded as cDNA or gDNA derived from T cells, B-cell-depleted T cells, or PBMCs.

The assay was immunoSEQ multiplex PCR, and TCRdb's table has in-frame clones only and misses some. The table lists 200,000 or so clones, 70% to 90% of them singletons. With 3 bases removed from V and 6 bases from J, the gap between germline ends came to 11 bases. The germline CDR1 and CDR2 sequences are DFQATT and SNEGSKA (reference sequence). The CDR3 contains 12 residues. Participant age was roughly 18 to 90 years, and participants resided in fewer than 25 US areas. Cohort 3 recovery required two negative PCRs, clearance, or symptom resolution. Sequencing was done on a sample of PBMCs or T cells enriched from blood (not recorded which). This chain joins TRBV20-1 and TRBJ1-1, with D hard to call. The TCR originated in a man under 40 who had recovered from COVID-19. DNA of the CDR3: TGCAGTGCTAGTCCGGGGATCGCTGAAGCTTTCTTT. This encodes CSASPGIAEAFF.